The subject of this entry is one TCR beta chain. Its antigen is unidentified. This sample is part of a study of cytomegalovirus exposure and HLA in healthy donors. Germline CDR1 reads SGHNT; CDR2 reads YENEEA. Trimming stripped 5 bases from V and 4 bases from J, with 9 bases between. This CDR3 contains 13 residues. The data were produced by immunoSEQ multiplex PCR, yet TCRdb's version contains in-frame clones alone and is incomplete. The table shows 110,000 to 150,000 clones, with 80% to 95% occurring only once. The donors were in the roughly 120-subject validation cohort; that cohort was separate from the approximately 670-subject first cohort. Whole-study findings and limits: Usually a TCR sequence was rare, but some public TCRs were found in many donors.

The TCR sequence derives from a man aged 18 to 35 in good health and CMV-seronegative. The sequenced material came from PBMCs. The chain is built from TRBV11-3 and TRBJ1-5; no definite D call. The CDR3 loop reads CASSQQWNQPQHF. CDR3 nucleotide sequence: TGTGCCAGCAGCCAACAGTGGAATCAGCCCCAGCATTTT.